The 4 T cell receptor beta chains given below trace back to one sample, sequenced in a study of radiotherapy plus CTLA-4 blockade in lung cancer (dated by TCRdb to the late 2010s). Libraries were constructed by the immunoSEQ multiplex PCR assay. TCRdb took this table from immuneACCESS and kept in-frame rearrangements with V and J called. Such tables lack part of the clones; where checked against another copy, unresolved V genes explain under half of the gap, and the rest is unexplained. Across this sample there are 40,000 to 45,000 clones, with approximately 68% seen only once. The ten largest clones add up to around a tenth of the sample. Here the sequenced sample was peripheral blood, taken from a patient treated with radiotherapy plus ipilimumab. Source of these receptors: a human donor with non-small cell lung cancer who had stable disease on radiotherapy plus ipilimumab.

This clone was observed a handful of times. J is TRBJ2-2 and V is TRBV5-4, with 8 bases aligning to TRBD2. Germline loops: CDR1 SGHNT, CDR2 YYREEE (reference sequence). The CDR3 spans 16 residues. J was trimmed by 6 bases and V by 4 bases; bases with no gene match: 11. The CDR3 coding sequence is TGTGCCAGCAGCACCGGCGGACTAGCCTCGGCCGGGGAGCTGTTTTTT. Residues: CASSTGGLASAGELFF. The full variable domain, in which reference TRBV5-4 and TRBJ2-2 provide the parts outside the CDR3, is ETGVTQSPTHLIKTRGQQVTLRCSSQSGHNTVSWYQQALGQGPQFIFQYYREEENGRGNFPPRFSGLQFPNYSSELNVNALELDDSALYLCASSTGGLASAGELFFGEGSRLTVL.

The genes are TRBV6-5 and TRBJ1-2; 12 bases line up with TRBD1. The CDR3 sequence is 15 residues long. Germline V gene sequence: CDR1 MNHEY, CDR2 SVGAGI. V lost 0 bases and J lost 14; bases outside the gene matches: 10. The CDR3 region is CASSYSGTGGRRRTF. The CDR3 DNA reads as TGTGCCAGCAGTTACTCCGGGACAGGGGGCCGCCGTCGGACCTTC.

CDR3 region: CASSKGTGNSEQYF. CDR3 nucleotide sequence: TGCGCCAGCAGCAAAGGGACAGGGAACTCTGAGCAGTACTTC. J is TRBJ2-7 and V is TRBV5-1; 9 nucleotides agree with TRBD1. This CDR3 comprises 14 residues. V dropped 4 bases and J dropped 7; count of bases not matched to a gene: 9. The V gene's germline CDR1 is SGHRS and CDR2 YFSETQ.

The chain uses TRBV7-9 and TRBJ2-1; TRBD2 matches 10 bases. Looked up from germline, CDR1 is SEHNR and CDR2 is FQNEAQ (reference sequence). J lost 7 bases, V lost 3 bases, and 6 bases had no gene match. This CDR3 is built from 15 residues. This CDR3 reads CASSFRSGGINEQFF. The CDR3 nucleotides read TGTGCCAGCAGCTTTCGTAGCGGGGGGATAAATGAGCAGTTCTTC.